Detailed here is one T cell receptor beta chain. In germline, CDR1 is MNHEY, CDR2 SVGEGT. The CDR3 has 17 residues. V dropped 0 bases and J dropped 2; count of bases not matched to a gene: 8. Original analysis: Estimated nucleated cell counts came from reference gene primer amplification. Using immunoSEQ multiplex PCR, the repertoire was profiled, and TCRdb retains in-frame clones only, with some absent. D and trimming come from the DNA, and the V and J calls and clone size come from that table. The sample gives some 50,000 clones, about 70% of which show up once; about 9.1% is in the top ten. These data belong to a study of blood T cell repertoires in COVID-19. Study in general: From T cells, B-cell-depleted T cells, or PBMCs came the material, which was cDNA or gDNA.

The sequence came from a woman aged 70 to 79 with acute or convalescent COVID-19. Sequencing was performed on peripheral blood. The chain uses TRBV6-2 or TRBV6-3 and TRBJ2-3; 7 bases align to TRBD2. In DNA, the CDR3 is TGTGCCAGCAGTTACTCGACGGCTAGCGGCTTCACAGATACGCAGTATTTT. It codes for CASSYSTASGFTDTQYF.